A selection of T cell receptor beta chains follows, all from one sample in a study of shared clonotypes between healthy human individuals. Clones were read by immunoSEQ multiplex PCR, and TCRdb kept only the in-frame ones, dropping some. The sample holds 1,400,000 or so clones, around 98.5% seen once. Sequenced: naive CD4+ T cells sorted from blood. Source of these receptors: a man aged 30-40 years in good health. CDR3s leave out the opening cysteine and the closing phenylalanine or tryptophan. Part of the rows lack a size; the others show once, few, many or a class for expanded clones.

CDR3 protein	V gene	J gene	clone size
ASSLARTGGGYT	TRBV5-1	TRBJ1-2	.
ASSWTGAGEQF	TRBV5-4	TRBJ2-1	.
ASSVVGGWNEQF	TRBV9	TRBJ2-1	.
ASSLGLEPGANVLT	TRBV5-1	TRBJ2-6	.
ASSLVGDRALLNTIY	TRBV7-8	TRBJ1-3	once
AISNQTGFPEAF	TRBV10-3	TRBJ1-1	.
ASSIDSARTQY	TRBV19	TRBJ2-3	.
ASILPDGNRDRANEQF	TRBV7-9	TRBJ2-1	.
ASSPLRGRVDKNIQY	TRBV18	TRBJ2-4	.
ASSIQLAGRPGEQF	TRBV7-3	TRBJ2-1	.
ASSLRGPASGSHEQY	TRBV7-3	TRBJ2-7	.
ASSQWTSGRNIQY	TRBV5-4	TRBJ2-4	.
ASSLGDSQAGEQF	TRBV7-9	TRBJ2-1	.
SAAYGDTQY	TRBV20-1	TRBJ2-3	.
SVRPDRGYNEQF	TRBV29-1	TRBJ2-1	.
ASSPIPGGTGELF	TRBV18	TRBJ2-2	.
ASSSTGGSYGYT	TRBV28	TRBJ1-2	once
ASSPRTVMNTEAF	TRBV18	TRBJ1-1	.
ATSREGGISYNEQF	TRBV15	TRBJ2-1	.
ATSRRQGRTGELF	TRBV15	TRBJ2-2	.
ASSPQGGYSNQPQH	TRBV18	TRBJ1-5	.
ASSSFGQDNEQF	TRBV7-2	TRBJ2-1	.
ASSGDSFYNEQF	TRBV9	TRBJ2-1	.
ASSRFGGYRNWQF	TRBV7-2	TRBJ2-1	.
AGSIGAAYEQY	TRBV30	TRBJ2-7	.
ASSPQREAADTQY	TRBV18	TRBJ2-3	.
ASSTASEKLF	TRBV19	TRBJ1-4	.
ASSLAGATKYNEQF	TRBV5-4	TRBJ2-1	.
ASSGLAGGGRMEQF	TRBV10-1	TRBJ2-1	.
ASSLKGPGETQY	TRBV5-1	TRBJ2-5	.
ASSVEGTSWETQY	TRBV9	TRBJ2-5	.
ASSPGAFYEQY	TRBV18	TRBJ2-7	.
ASGDRGNQPQH	TRBV6-5	TRBJ1-5	once
ASSLNEGRPDEQY	TRBV4-2	TRBJ2-7	.
ASRDTGGDYEQY	TRBV28	TRBJ2-7	.
SAPGPQY	TRBV20-1	TRBJ2-3	.
ASSKMAGGPDTQY	TRBV19	TRBJ2-3	.
ASSRSGGRRNTEAF	TRBV27	TRBJ1-1	.
ASSQETHLSSYEQY	TRBV4-3	TRBJ2-7	.
TSGQTSGTYEQY	TRBV1	TRBJ2-7	.
ASSTYGKSGELF	TRBV28	TRBJ2-2	.
ASSQDLLGSLTDTQY	TRBV4-1	TRBJ2-3	.
ASSEFVVGEYGYT	TRBV25-1	TRBJ1-2	.
ASSPSSGINYNEQF	TRBV19	TRBJ2-1	.
ASSQVWSRVIRSNEQF	TRBV14	TRBJ2-1	.
AISRLTGGQGALHNTGELF	TRBV10-3	TRBJ2-2	.
ASSEGGRVSSYEQY	TRBV10-2	TRBJ2-7	.
ASRGQGYNEQF	TRBV6-1	TRBJ2-1	once
ASSLDSYTYEQY	TRBV5-5	TRBJ2-7	.
ASTRRLAGNFRTDTQY	TRBV27	TRBJ2-3	once
ASSLDRIYEQY	TRBV5-4	TRBJ2-7	.
ATSRDMGYEQY	TRBV15	TRBJ2-7	.
ASSYSDRGYQPQH	TRBV6-6	TRBJ1-5	.
ASSFGPTLSYNEQF	TRBV28	TRBJ2-1	.
ASSDSLYEQY	TRBV5-1	TRBJ2-7	once
AISGAGNSGNTIY	TRBV10-3	TRBJ1-3	.
ASSLDQRVLGLGGNTIY	TRBV11-2	TRBJ1-3	.
ATSRDLVFTEAF	TRBV15	TRBJ1-1	once
ASSSPWTGVNTGELF	TRBV28	TRBJ2-2	once